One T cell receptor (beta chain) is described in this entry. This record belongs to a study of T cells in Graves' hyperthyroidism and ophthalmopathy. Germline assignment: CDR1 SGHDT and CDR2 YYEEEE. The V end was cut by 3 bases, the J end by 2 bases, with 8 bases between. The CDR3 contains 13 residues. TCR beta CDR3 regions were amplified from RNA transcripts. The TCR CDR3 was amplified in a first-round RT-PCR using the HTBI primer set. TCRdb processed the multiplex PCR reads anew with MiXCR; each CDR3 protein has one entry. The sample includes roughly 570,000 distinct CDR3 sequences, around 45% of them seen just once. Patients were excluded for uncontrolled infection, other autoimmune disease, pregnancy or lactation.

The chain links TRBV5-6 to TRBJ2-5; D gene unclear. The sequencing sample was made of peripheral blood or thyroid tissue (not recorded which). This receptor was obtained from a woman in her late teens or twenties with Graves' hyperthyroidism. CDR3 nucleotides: TGTGCCAGCAGCTCGGCTCTACAAGAGACCCAGTACTTC. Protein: CASSSALQETQYF.